These T cell receptor beta chains were read from a single sample in a study of blood T cell repertoires in COVID-19. Assay used: immunoSEQ multiplex PCR; TCRdb lists only in-frame clones, some missing. The table has 190,000 or so clones, around 80% seen once. The sequenced sample consisted of peripheral blood. The source is a woman aged 80 or over with active or convalescent COVID-19. CDR3s include the opening cysteine and the closing phenylalanine or tryptophan. D genes are given only for firm matches. Expanded clones are given a class, and other clones once, few, many or no size at all.

TRBJ2-1 TRBV6-1 - - TGTGCCAGCAGTGAATCGCGCAGGGGAACCTACAATGAGCAGTTCTTC CASSESRRGTYNEQFF
TRBJ1-5 TRBV2 few - TGTGCCAGCAGTGGACAGTCTTATAGCAATCAGCCCCAGCATTTT CASSGQSYSNQPQHF
TRBJ2-3 TRBV19 - TRBD1 TGTGCCAGCATGACTACGGGACAGAAAGGCACAGATACGCAGTATTTT CASMTTGQKGTDTQYF
TRBJ1-2 TRBV4-1 - - TGCGCCAGCAGCCAGGAGACCACAGGGCTCGGAGTCTATGGCTACACCTTC CASSQETTGLGVYGYTF
TRBJ1-6 TRBV5-1 - - TGCGCCAGCAGCGTGGTCCAGGGATCACCCCTCCACTTT CASSVVQGSPLHF
TRBJ2-7 TRBV28 - TRBD1 TGTGCCAGCAGCCGGGACAGGGGGCACATATACGAGCAGTACTTC CASSRDRGHIYEQYF
TRBJ1-5 TRBV19 - - TGTGCCAGTAGTGAGTGGCAGGGAAACAATCAGCCCCAGCATTTT CASSEWQGNNQPQHF
TRBJ2-7 TRBV5-1 - - TGCGCCAGCAGCGGCCGGACTGGCTCCGGGAACGAGCAGTACTTC CASSGRTGSGNEQYF
TRBJ1-2 TRBV24-1 - TRBD1 TGTGCCACCAGTGACCGGGACAGGGGGCGATGGGGCTACACCTTC CATSDRDRGRWGYTF
TRBJ2-1 TRBV5-1 - TRBD2 TGCGCCAGCAGCGTAACCGGGACTAGCGGTAATGAGCAGTTCTTC CASSVTGTSGNEQFF
TRBJ1-4 TRBV7-9 - TRBD1 TGTGCCAGCAGCCAATTCCAGGGGGCAACTAATGAAAAACTGTTTTTT CASSQFQGATNEKLFF
TRBJ2-7 TRBV12-3/TRBV12-4 - - TGTGCCAGCAGTTTGACAGTGACCTACGAGCAGTACTTC CASSLTVTYEQYF
TRBJ2-3 TRBV24-1 - - TGTGCCACCAGTGAGGAAAGGGGTCCCGTGTTTGGCTCAGATACGCAGTATTTT CATSEERGPVFGSDTQYF
TRBJ2-5 TRBV2 - - TGTGCCAGCAGTTTTTACAGGGAAGAGACCCAGTACTTC CASSFYREETQYF
TRBJ2-7 TRBV10-3 - - TGTGCCATCAGTGAGCAACAGTACGAGCAGTACTTC CAISEQQYEQYF
TRBJ2-5 TRBV7-9 - - TGTGCCAGCAGCTTAGACGGGGGGCCACAAGAGACCCAGTACTTC CASSLDGGPQETQYF
TRBJ2-1 TRBV27 once TRBD1 TGTGCCAGTTGGACAGGGGGGACCTACAATGAGCAGTTCTTC CASWTGGTYNEQFF
TRBJ2-1 TRBV16 - - TGTGCCAGCAGCCTTGGACAGCAGGCTTACAATGAGCAGTTCTTC CASSLGQQAYNEQFF
TRBJ1-5 TRBV6-1 - TRBD1 TGTGCCAGCAGTGAAGTTTGGGACAGGGGCAATCAGCCCCAGCATTTT CASSEVWDRGNQPQHF
TRBJ1-5 TRBV10-3 - - TGTGCCATCAGTGAGACCGAAGTGGGTCCCCTAGCCTTT CAISETEVGPLAF
TRBJ1-1 TRBV7-2 - - TGTGCCAGCAGCTTAGGGGGCGAGTCTGAAGCTTTCTTT CASSLGGESEAFF
TRBJ1-4 TRBV19 few - TGTGCCAGTAGTATACGCGGCTCGGAAGAAAAACTGTTTTTT CASSIRGSEEKLFF
TRBJ1-6 TRBV21-1 - - TGTGCCAGCTTAGGTCAGGGTGAATCACCCCTCCACTTT CASLGQGESPLHF
TRBJ2-5 TRBV4-1 - TRBD2 TGCGCCAGCAGCCGGATAGGACTAGCGGGCCTCCCTACCTTGGAGACCCAGTACTTC CASSRIGLAGLPTLETQYF
TRBJ1-5 TRBV7-8 - TRBD1 TGTGCCAGCAGTTTTACAGGGGTTCAGCCCCAGCATTTT CASSFTGVQPQHF
TRBJ1-2 TRBV5-4 - TRBD1 TGTGCCAGCAGCTGGATACCGGGACAGGAAGGGTTGGCTGGCTACACCTTC CASSWIPGQEGLAGYTF
TRBJ1-5 TRBV27 - TRBD1 TGTGCCAGCTCGTATCAGGGGGTCAATCAGCCCCAGCATTTT CASSYQGVNQPQHF
TRBJ2-5 TRBV7-2 - TRBD1 TGTGCCAGCAGCTTAGCGCGGACAGGGGAGGGAGCGACCCAGTACTTC CASSLARTGEGATQYF
TRBJ2-2 TRBV5-1 once - TGCGCCACCACCCCAGGGGCATACACCGGGGAGCTGTTTTTT CATTPGAYTGELFF
TRBJ1-2 TRBV28 - - TGTGCCAGCAGTTCGAGATTGGACAGAAACTATGGCTACACCTTC CASSSRLDRNYGYTF
TRBJ1-2 TRBV19 - - TGTGCCAGTAGTATTTATTTGGGCGCTGCCCCTAACTATGGCTACACCTTC CASSIYLGAAPNYGYTF
TRBJ2-5 TRBV7-9 - - TGTGCCAGCAGCTTTTACAGGGCCCTTCAAGAGACCCAGTACTTC CASSFYRALQETQYF
TRBJ2-1 TRBV5-1 few - TGCGCCAGCAGCCAAGCAACAGGCCAGGGGCAGTTCTTC CASSQATGQGQFF
TRBJ1-3 TRBV4-2 - - TGTGCCAGCAGCCAAGATCGGGGGGCTGGAAACACCATATATTTT CASSQDRGAGNTIYF
TRBJ1-1 TRBV10-1 - - TGCGCCAGCAGGGGCCCCGGGACATACAAGGGGGACACTGAAGCTTTCTTT CASRGPGTYKGDTEAFF
TRBJ2-2 TRBV19 once - TGTGCCAGTAGTATAGATCCCCGTGCCGGGGAGCTGTTTTTT CASSIDPRAGELFF
TRBJ1-2 TRBV10-3 - - TGTGCCATCAGGAGTCAGGGCCACTATGGCTACACCTTC CAIRSQGHYGYTF
TRBJ2-3 TRBV24-1 - TRBD2 TGTGCCACCAGTGATTTACCCGTAGCGGGTCCTAGCACAGATACGCAGTATTTT CATSDLPVAGPSTDTQYF
TRBJ2-1 TRBV9 - - TGTGCCAGCAGCCCATTGGGGCGCAGTTTTTACAATGAGCAGTTCTTC CASSPLGRSFYNEQFF
TRBJ2-7 TRBV5-1 - TRBD2 TGCGCCAGCAAAAGCGGGGGGATCTCCTACGAGCAGTACTTC CASKSGGISYEQYF
TRBJ2-3 TRBV7-9 - TRBD2 TGTGCCAGCAGCTTAGTTGGACTAGCGGGGGAAGATACGCAGTATTTT CASSLVGLAGEDTQYF
TRBJ2-7 TRBV4-1 few TRBD1 TGCGCCAGCAGCCCAACGACAGGGCGGGCCTACGAGCAGTACTTC CASSPTTGRAYEQYF
TRBJ1-2 TRBV27 - TRBD1 TGTGCCAGCAGTTTCAGGGGGCAATATGGCTACACCTTC CASSFRGQYGYTF
TRBJ2-1 TRBV5-1 - TRBD1 TGCGCCAGCAGCCCTGGACAGGGCACCTACAATGAGCAGTTCTTC CASSPGQGTYNEQFF
TRBJ1-1 TRBV27 - - TGTGCCAGCAGTTTACGAGGAGAGATTGAAGCTTTCTTT CASSLRGEIEAFF
TRBJ2-3 TRBV5-1 - - TGCGCCAGCAGTAGCCAGGCCGCCCTAGCTGGCACAGATACGCAGTATTTT CASSSQAALAGTDTQYF
TRBJ2-7 TRBV12-3/TRBV12-4 - TRBD1 TGTGCCAGCAGTTTTGGGGCAGGGGGCGAGCAGTACTTC CASSFGAGGEQYF
TRBJ1-1 TRBV7-9 few - TGTGCCAGCAGCTTAGCGGCGGGGCGAGGGAACACTGAAGCTTTCTTT CASSLAAGRGNTEAFF
TRBJ2-7 TRBV15 - TRBD2 TGTGCCACCAGCAGGGCGGGAGCGGACTCGAACGAGCAGTACTTC CATSRAGADSNEQYF
TRBJ1-1 TRBV6-6 many - TGTGCCAGCAGTTATGGGCACACTGAAGCTTTCTTT CASSYGHTEAFF
TRBJ1-5 TRBV4-1 many - TGCGCCAGCAGCCAAGATCTAGGTCAGCCCCAGCATTTT CASSQDLGQPQHF
TRBJ2-3 TRBV15 - TRBD2 TGTGCCACCAGCAGCGGGGGGGCAGATACGCAGTATTTT CATSSGGADTQYF
TRBJ2-5 TRBV6-2/TRBV6-3 - - TGTGCCAGCAGCCGAAAACAGGGTTACCAAGAGACCCAGTACTTC CASSRKQGYQETQYF
TRBJ2-7 TRBV4-3 - TRBD2 TGCGCCAGCAGCCGGAGGATAGGGCGGGGGGAGACCTACGAGCAGTACTTC CASSRRIGRGETYEQYF
TRBJ2-7 TRBV5-4 - TRBD2 TGTGCCAGCAGCGTCGGGACTAGCGGGACCTACGAGCAGTACTTC CASSVGTSGTYEQYF
TRBJ1-1 TRBV7-9 - - TGTGCCAGCAGCGTACAGGGTGGATACACTGAAGCTTTCTTT CASSVQGGYTEAFF
TRBJ1-6 TRBV18 - TRBD1 TGTGCCAGCTCACAGGGACAGGGTTCGGGTTCACCCCTCCACTTT CASSQGQGSGSPLHF
TRBJ1-4 TRBV28 - TRBD1 TGTGCCAGCAGGGGATCGGGACAGTCCTATGAAAAACTGTTTTTT CASRGSGQSYEKLFF